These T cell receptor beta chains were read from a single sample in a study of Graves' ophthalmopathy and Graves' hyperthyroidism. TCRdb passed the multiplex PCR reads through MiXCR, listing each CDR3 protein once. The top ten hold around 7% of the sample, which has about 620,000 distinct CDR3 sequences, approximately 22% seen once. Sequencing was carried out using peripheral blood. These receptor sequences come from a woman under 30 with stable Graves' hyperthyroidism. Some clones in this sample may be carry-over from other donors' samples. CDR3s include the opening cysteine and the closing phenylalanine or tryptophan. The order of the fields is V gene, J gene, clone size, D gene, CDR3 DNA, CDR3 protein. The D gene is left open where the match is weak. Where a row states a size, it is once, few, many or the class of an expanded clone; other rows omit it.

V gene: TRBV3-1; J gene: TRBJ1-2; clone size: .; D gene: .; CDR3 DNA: TGTGCCAGCAGCCAATTGACCCAGACAGGTGTGTATGGCTACACCTTC; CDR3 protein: CASSQLTQTGVYGYTF
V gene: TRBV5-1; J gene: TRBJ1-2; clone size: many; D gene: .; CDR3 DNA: TGCGCCAGCAGCTTGGATCCGGGGAACTATGGCTACACCTTC; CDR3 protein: CASSLDPGNYGYTF
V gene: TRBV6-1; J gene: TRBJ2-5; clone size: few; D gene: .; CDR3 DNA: TGTGCCAGCAGCCCGATCGACTACCAAGAGACCCAGTACTTC; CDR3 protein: CASSPIDYQETQYF
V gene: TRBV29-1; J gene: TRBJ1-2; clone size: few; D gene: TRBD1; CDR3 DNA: TGCAGCGTAGACCCATCCACAGGGGACCACCGTGGCGGCTACACCTTC; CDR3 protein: CSVDPSTGDHRGGYTF
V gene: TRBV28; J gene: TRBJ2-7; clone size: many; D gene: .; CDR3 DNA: TGTGCCAGCAAGGGGGGCCTCGAGCAGTACTTC; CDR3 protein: CASKGGLEQYF
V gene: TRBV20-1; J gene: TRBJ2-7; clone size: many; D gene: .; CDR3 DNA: TGCAGTGCTAGTTCTGCGGGATTGGAGCACTACGAGCAGTACTTC; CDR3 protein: CSASSAGLEHYEQYF
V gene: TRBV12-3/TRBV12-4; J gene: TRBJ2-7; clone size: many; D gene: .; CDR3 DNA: TGTGCCAGCAGTTTTCTGCAGAGCTACGAGCAGTACTTC; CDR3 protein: CASSFLQSYEQYF
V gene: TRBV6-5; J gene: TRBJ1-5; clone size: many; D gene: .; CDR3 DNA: TGTGCCAGCAGTTACCCCCCGGAGGGGAGCAATCAGCCCCAGCATTTT; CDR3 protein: CASSYPPEGSNQPQHF
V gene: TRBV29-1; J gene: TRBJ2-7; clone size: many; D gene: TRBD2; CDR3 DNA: TGCAGCGTCCCTCGGCGGGAGGGGTCCTACGAGCAGTACTTC; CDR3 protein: CSVPRREGSYEQYF
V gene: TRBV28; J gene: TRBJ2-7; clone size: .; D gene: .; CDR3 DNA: TGTGCCAGCAGTTTAAGAGGGTCCGTCAACTACGAGCAGTACTTC; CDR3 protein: CASSLRGSVNYEQYF
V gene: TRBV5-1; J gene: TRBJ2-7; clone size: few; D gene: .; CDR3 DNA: TGCGCCAGCAGCCCCCGAGAAGAGGGCGAGCAGTACTTC; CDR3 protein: CASSPREEGEQYF
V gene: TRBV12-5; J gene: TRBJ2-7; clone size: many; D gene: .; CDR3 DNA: TGTGCTAGTGGCGTCTACGAGCAGTACTTC; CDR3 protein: CASGVYEQYF
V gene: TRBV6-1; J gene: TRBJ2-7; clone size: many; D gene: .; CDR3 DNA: TGTGCCAGCACCCTCAACAGGGGGGGGTACGAGCAGTACTTC; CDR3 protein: CASTLNRGGYEQYF
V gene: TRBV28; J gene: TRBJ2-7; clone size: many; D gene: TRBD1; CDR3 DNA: TGTGCCAGCAGAGTCGATGGGACAGCCTCCCGCTACGAGCAGTACTTC; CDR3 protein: CASRVDGTASRYEQYF
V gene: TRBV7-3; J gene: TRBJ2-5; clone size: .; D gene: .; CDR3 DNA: TGTGCCAGCAGCCCTCTCGGGACCTCGAAGGGGACCCAGTACTTC; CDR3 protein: CASSPLGTSKGTQYF
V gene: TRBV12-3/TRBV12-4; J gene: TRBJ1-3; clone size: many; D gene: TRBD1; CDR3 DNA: TGTGCCAGCAGTTCTCACTTTAGGACAGGGGCCTCTGGAAACACCATATATTTT; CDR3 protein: CASSSHFRTGASGNTIYF
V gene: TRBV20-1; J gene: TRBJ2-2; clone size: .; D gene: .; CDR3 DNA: TGCAGTGCTAGATCGGGACAACGGCTCGGGGAGCTGTTTTTT; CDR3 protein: CSARSGQRLGELFF
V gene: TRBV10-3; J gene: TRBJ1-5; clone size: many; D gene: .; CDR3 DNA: TGTGCCATCAGTGATACGGTCGGCCAGCCCCAGCATTTT; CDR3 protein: CAISDTVGQPQHF
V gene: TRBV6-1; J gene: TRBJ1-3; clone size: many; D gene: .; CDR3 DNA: TGTGCCAGCAGCCTCCGACACCAAACGGGAAACACCATATATTTT; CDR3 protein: CASSLRHQTGNTIYF
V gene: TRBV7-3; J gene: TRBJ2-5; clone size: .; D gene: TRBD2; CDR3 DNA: TGTGCCAGCAGCTTAACTAGCGGGGTCGGGGAGACCCAGTACTTC; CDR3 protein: CASSLTSGVGETQYF
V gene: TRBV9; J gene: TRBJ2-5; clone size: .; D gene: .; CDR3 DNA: TGTGCCAGCAGCGTAGGCGGAGGGATCGAGACCCAGTACTTC; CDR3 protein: CASSVGGGIETQYF
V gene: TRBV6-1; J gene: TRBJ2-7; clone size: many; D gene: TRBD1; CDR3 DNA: TGTGCCAGCAGCATGGACAGGGGCATTCACGAGCAGTACTTC; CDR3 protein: CASSMDRGIHEQYF
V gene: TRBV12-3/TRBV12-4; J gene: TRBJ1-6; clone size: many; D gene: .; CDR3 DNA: TGTGCCAGCAGTTTAGCAGCAAAGAGTCAGCGAAGGATTTCACCCCTCCACTTT; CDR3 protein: CASSLAAKSQRRISPLHF
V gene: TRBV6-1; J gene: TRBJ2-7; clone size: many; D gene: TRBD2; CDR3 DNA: TGTGCCAGCAGCACCAACCCGGACGGGGGGGAAGAGCAGTACTTC; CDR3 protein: CASSTNPDGGEEQYF
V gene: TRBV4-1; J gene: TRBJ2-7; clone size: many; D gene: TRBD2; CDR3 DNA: TGCGCCAGCAGCCAAGATAGTGCTAGCGGGATCGACGAGCAGTACTTC; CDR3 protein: CASSQDSASGIDEQYF
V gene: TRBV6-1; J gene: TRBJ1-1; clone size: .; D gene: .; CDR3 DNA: TGTGCCAGCACCTACGGGCAGAACACTGAAGCTTTCTTT; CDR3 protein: CASTYGQNTEAFF
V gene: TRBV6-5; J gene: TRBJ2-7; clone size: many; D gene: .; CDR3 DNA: TGTGCCAGCAATAGTGAGAGGGGACGCGAGCAGTACTTC; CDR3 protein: CASNSERGREQYF
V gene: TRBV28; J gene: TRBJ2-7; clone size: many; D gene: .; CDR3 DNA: TGTGCCACCCTAGGACAGCGCTCCTACGAGCAGTACTTC; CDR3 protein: CATLGQRSYEQYF
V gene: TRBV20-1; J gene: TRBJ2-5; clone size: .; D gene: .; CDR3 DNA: TGCAGTGCTAGGGGCGCGAAGACCCAGTACTTC; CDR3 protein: CSARGAKTQYF
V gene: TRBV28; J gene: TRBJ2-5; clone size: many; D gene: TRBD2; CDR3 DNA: TGTGCCAGCAGTTTATGGGCTAGCGGGAAACAAGAGACCCAGTACTTC; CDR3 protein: CASSLWASGKQETQYF
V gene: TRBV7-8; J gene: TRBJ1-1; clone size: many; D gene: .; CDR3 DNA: TGTGCCAGCAGCAGGTACGGTGCGGTGGACACTGAAGCTTTCTTT; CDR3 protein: CASSRYGAVDTEAFF
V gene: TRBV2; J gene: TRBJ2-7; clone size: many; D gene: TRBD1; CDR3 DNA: TGTGCCAGCACGGGACAGGGTTCCTACGAGCAGTACTTC; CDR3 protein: CASTGQGSYEQYF
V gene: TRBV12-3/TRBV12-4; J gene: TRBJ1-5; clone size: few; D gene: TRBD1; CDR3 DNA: TGTGCCAGCAGTTTTTATGGGACAGGTAGAATCCAGCCCCAGCATTTT; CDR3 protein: CASSFYGTGRIQPQHF
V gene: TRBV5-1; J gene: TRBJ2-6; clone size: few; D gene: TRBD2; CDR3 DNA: TGCGCCAGCAGCGTAAGCGGGGGGGCGGCTGGGGCCAACGTCCTGACTTTC; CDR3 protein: CASSVSGGAAGANVLTF
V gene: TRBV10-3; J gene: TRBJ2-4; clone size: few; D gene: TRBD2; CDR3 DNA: TGTGCCATCAGACCGGGACTAGCGGAAAACATTCAGTACTTC; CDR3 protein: CAIRPGLAENIQYF
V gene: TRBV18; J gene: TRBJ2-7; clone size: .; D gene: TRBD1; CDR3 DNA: TGTGCCAGCTCACCCCCCGGGACAGGGGGCGCAGGCTACGAGCAGTACTTC; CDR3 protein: CASSPPGTGGAGYEQYF
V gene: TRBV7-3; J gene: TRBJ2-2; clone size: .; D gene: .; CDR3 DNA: TGTGCCAGCAGCTTTTCTTGGAACGGGGAGCTGTTTTTT; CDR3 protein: CASSFSWNGELFF
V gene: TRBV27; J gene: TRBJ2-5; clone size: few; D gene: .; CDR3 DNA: TGTGCCAGCAAGGAGTCCCAGTACTTC; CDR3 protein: CASKESQYF
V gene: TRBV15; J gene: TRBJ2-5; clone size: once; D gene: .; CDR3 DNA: TGTGCCACCAGCAGGGATCTTGGGGGTCAAGAGACCCAGTACTTC; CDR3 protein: CATSRDLGGQETQYF
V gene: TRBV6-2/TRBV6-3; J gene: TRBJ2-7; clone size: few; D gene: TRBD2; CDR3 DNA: TGTGCCAGCAGTTTTGAGACTAGCGGGAGGGCCGGGGTTTACGAGCAGTACTTC; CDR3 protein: CASSFETSGRAGVYEQYF
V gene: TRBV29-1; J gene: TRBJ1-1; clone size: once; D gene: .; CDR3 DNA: TGCAGCGTTGAAGTAGTCAGGCCAGGTTTGAACACTGAAGCTTTCTTT; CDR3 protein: CSVEVVRPGLNTEAFF
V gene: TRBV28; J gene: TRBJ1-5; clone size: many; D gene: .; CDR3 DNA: TGTGCCAGCAGTTTGGGCAGGGACAATCAGCCCCAGCATTTT; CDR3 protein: CASSLGRDNQPQHF
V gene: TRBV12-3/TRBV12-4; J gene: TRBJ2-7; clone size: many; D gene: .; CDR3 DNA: TGTGCCAGCAGACTAGCTGATCTGTACGAGCAGTACTTC; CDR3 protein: CASRLADLYEQYF
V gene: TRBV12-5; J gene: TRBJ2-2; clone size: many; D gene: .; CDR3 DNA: TGTGCTAGTGGTAACCGGCGCGGAGGCACCGGGGAGCTGTTTTTT; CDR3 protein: CASGNRRGGTGELFF
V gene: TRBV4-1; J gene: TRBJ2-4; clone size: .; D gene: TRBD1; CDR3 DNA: TGCGCCAGCAGTCCGACAGGGGAGAAAAACATTCAGTACTTC; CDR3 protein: CASSPTGEKNIQYF
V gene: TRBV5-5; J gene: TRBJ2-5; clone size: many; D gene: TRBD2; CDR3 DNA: TGTGCCAGCAGCTCCTCTCTAGCGGGAGGAGTAAAGACCCAGTACTTC; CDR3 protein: CASSSSLAGGVKTQYF
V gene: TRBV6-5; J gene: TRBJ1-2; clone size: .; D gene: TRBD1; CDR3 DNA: TGTGCCAGCAGTTACCCCCGGGACAGCGTCTATGGCTACACCTTC; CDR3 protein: CASSYPRDSVYGYTF
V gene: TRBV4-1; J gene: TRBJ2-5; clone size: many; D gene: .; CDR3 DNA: TGCGCCAGCAGCGTCACCAGCGCGTGGGAGACCCAGTACTTC; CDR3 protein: CASSVTSAWETQYF
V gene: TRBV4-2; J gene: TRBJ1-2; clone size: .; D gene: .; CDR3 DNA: TGTGCCAGCAGCCAAGACCTTTGGGGGCAGGCTAACTATGGCTACACCTTC; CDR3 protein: CASSQDLWGQANYGYTF
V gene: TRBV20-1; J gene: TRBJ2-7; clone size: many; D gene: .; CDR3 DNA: TGCAGTGCTAGAGCGGGGTTATACGAGCAGTACTTC; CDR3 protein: CSARAGLYEQYF
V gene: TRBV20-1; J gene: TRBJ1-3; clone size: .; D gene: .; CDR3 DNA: TGCAGTGCTAGAGATCTGGGTCGAGCGGGAAACACCATATATTTT; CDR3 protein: CSARDLGRAGNTIYF
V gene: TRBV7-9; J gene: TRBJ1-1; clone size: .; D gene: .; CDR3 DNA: TGTGCCATCAGCCATTGGACAGAGAACACTGAAGCTTTCTTT; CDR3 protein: CAISHWTENTEAFF
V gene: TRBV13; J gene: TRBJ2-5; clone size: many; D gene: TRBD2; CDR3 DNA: TGTGCCAGCAGCCCAAGCGGGGGCCGGGAGACCCAGTACTTC; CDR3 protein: CASSPSGGRETQYF
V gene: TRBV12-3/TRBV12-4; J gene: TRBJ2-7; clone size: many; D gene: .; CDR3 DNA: TGTGCCAGCAGTTTAGAATTAAACTACGAGCAGTACTTC; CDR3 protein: CASSLELNYEQYF
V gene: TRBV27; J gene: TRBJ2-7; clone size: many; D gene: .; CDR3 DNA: TGTGCCAGCAGTTTCAGGGATAACTACGAGCAGTACTTC; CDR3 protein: CASSFRDNYEQYF
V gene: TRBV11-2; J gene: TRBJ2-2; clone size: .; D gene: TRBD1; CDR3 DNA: TGTGCCAGCACCCGCACCCCAGGGGGCAACACCGGGGAGCTGTTTTTT; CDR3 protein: CASTRTPGGNTGELFF
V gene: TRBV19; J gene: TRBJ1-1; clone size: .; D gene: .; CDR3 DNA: TGTGCTCCAGGGACCCGTCTAAACACTGAAGCTTTCTTT; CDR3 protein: CAPGTRLNTEAFF